This is a list of T cell receptor beta chains from one sample in a study of T cells in Graves' hyperthyroidism and ophthalmopathy. One entry per CDR3 protein, called by TCRdb with MiXCR from the multiplex PCR reads. The sample consists of about 400,000 distinct CDR3 sequences, roughly 15% of them appearing once. The specimen was blood. These receptors originate from a woman aged 25 to 39 with Graves' ophthalmopathy. Each CDR3 is given with its conserved first and last residue. D genes are given only for firm matches. Clone size appears in some rows only: once, few, many, or a class for an expanded clone.

J gene	V gene	D gene	clone size	CDR3 length	CDR3 DNA	CDR3 protein
TRBJ1-4	TRBV7-8	.	.	16	TGTGCCAGCAGCTCCCGACGGCTACGGACTAATGAAAAACTGTTTTTT	CASSSRRLRTNEKLFF
TRBJ2-1	TRBV7-8	.	many	15	TGTGCCAGCAGCTTCTCGACTATGCAACGCGGTGAGCAGTTCTTC	CASSFSTMQRGEQFF
TRBJ2-1	TRBV5-4	.	few	14	TGTGCCAGCAGCTTGGGGAGGTCCAACAATGAGCAGTTCTTC	CASSLGRSNNEQFF
TRBJ1-5	TRBV19	.	many	14	TGTGCCAGTAGGCCCTTAACGGGGGATCAGCCCCAGCATTTT	CASRPLTGDQPQHF
TRBJ1-5	TRBV15	.	.	15	TGTGCCACCAGCAGAGGGGACGGGCGAAATCAGCCCCAGCATTTT	CATSRGDGRNQPQHF
TRBJ2-3	TRBV24-1	TRBD1	many	14	TGTGCCACCAGCGGCGGGACAGGGCCAGATACGCAGTATTTT	CATSGGTGPDTQYF
TRBJ1-6	TRBV6-1	.	many	18	TGTGCCAGCTTCAGAACGAGGGGGGTCGGGTCGAATAATTCACCCCTCCACTTT	CASFRTRGVGSNNSPLHF
TRBJ2-7	TRBV25-1	.	few	12	TGTGCCAGCAGGACAGGACTCTACGAGCAGTACTTC	CASRTGLYEQYF
TRBJ2-5	TRBV11-2	.	many	16	TGTGCCAGCAGCTTAGCACTGGGGGCCATTAAGGAGACCCAGTACTTC	CASSLALGAIKETQYF
TRBJ1-6	TRBV7-9	TRBD1	.	16	TGTGCCAGCAGCCCTCTAACAGGGGGTAGCAATTCACCCCTCCACTTT	CASSPLTGGSNSPLHF
TRBJ1-1	TRBV20-1	.	.	13	TGCAGTGCTGGGGAGGGACCGGGCCATGAAGCTTTCTTT	CSAGEGPGHEAFF
TRBJ1-5	TRBV28	.	.	18	TGTGCCAGCCGTCTGGGACGGGGAAACTTCTATAGCAATCAGCCCCAGCATTTT	CASRLGRGNFYSNQPQHF
TRBJ2-7	TRBV10-2	TRBD2	many	11	TGCGCCAGCATGGGAGGGGCCGAGCAGTACTTC	CASMGGAEQYF
TRBJ1-3	TRBV11-2	.	.	14	TGTGCCAGCAGCTTACAGGGGCACGGAAACACCATATATTTT	CASSLQGHGNTIYF
TRBJ1-1	TRBV27	.	many	14	TGTGCCCGAAAAGGGGGGGACTCCTACACTGAAGCTTTCTTT	CARKGGDSYTEAFF
TRBJ2-1	TRBV3-1	.	many	14	TGTGCCAGCAGCTACGGGGACCTTTACAATGAGCAGTTCTTC	CASSYGDLYNEQFF
TRBJ2-2	TRBV4-1	TRBD2	many	18	TGCGCCAGCAGCACACAATGGGCGGGGGGGAAGAACACCGGGGAGCTGTTTTTT	CASSTQWAGGKNTGELFF
TRBJ2-7	TRBV12-3/TRBV12-4	TRBD2	many	15	TGTGCCAGCACCGACAGCGGGGGGCTTCCCTACGAGCAGTACTTC	CASTDSGGLPYEQYF
TRBJ2-1	TRBV4-1	TRBD1	.	14	TGCGCCAGCAGAGGACAGGGTGGCGGCAATGAGCAGTTCTTC	CASRGQGGGNEQFF
TRBJ1-2	TRBV28	TRBD1	many	14	TGTGCCAGCAGACTCCCGACAGGGAACTATGGCTACACCTTC	CASRLPTGNYGYTF
TRBJ2-7	TRBV24-1	.	.	13	TGTGCCACCAGTGGGGTCCCCTACTACGAGCAGTACTTC	CATSGVPYYEQYF
TRBJ2-2	TRBV11-2	TRBD1	many	15	TGTGCCAGCAGCTTAGGCAGGGGGCACACCGGGGAGCTGTTTTTT	CASSLGRGHTGELFF
TRBJ2-1	TRBV11-2	TRBD2	many	15	TGTGCCAGCAGCCCAGCGGGGGGGGCCTACAATGAGCAGTTCTTC	CASSPAGGAYNEQFF
TRBJ1-5	TRBV7-9	.	many	12	TGTGCCAGCAGCTCCATGGATCAGCCCCAGCATTTT	CASSSMDQPQHF
TRBJ2-3	TRBV6-2/TRBV6-3	TRBD2	many	16	TGTGCCAGCAGATGGGGACTAGCGGTCGGGGGAGATACGCAGTATTTT	CASRWGLAVGGDTQYF
TRBJ2-7	TRBV7-9	.	.	15	TGTGCCAGCAGCCCCGACAGGGAGGCCCCCTACGAGCAGTACTTC	CASSPDREAPYEQYF
TRBJ2-1	TRBV20-1	TRBD2	.	14	TGCAGTGCCCGGACTAGCGGGGGGTACAATGAGCAGTTCTTC	CSARTSGGYNEQFF
TRBJ2-3	TRBV4-1	.	few	16	TGCGCCAGCAGCCTCGTGGGGGGTATCATTCCAGATACGCAGTATTTT	CASSLVGGIIPDTQYF
TRBJ1-6	TRBV29-1	.	few	15	TGCAGCGCAGCTACGGGGAGCTCCTATAATTCACCCCTCCACTTT	CSAATGSSYNSPLHF
TRBJ2-1	TRBV12-5	TRBD1	many	15	TGTGCTAGTGGTGAGACAGGGCTCTCCTACAATGAGCAGTTCTTC	CASGETGLSYNEQFF
TRBJ1-1	TRBV30	TRBD1	once	15	TGTGCCTGGAGCTCCCCTGAGGGGGCTTACACTGAAGCTTTCTTT	CAWSSPEGAYTEAFF
TRBJ2-3	TRBV15	TRBD2	many	16	TGTGCCACCAGCGCCCTGAGAACGGCGGGAGCAGATACGCAGTATTTT	CATSALRTAGADTQYF
TRBJ1-2	TRBV28	.	many	14	TGTGCCAGCAACAGCCAGGGGTTGGACTATGGCTACACCTTC	CASNSQGLDYGYTF
TRBJ2-3	TRBV2	.	once	13	TGTGCCAGCAGTGTCGTCATCGGAGATACGCAGTATTTT	CASSVVIGDTQYF
TRBJ2-2	TRBV24-1	TRBD2	many	16	TGTGCCACCAGTGATGCCGGGGGGGCTAACACCGGGGAGCTGTTTTTT	CATSDAGGANTGELFF
TRBJ1-2	TRBV5-8	.	few	14	TGTGCCAGCAGCTCCGGAGGGGTTTACTATGGCTACACCTTC	CASSSGGVYYGYTF
TRBJ1-1	TRBV12-3/TRBV12-4	.	many	14	TGTGCCAGCAGCTTCAGGGACGGGTCGGCTGAAGCTTTCTTT	CASSFRDGSAEAFF
TRBJ2-3	TRBV2	TRBD2	.	16	TGTGCCAGCAGTCTGTTCCTAGCGGGGAGCACAGATACGCAGTATTTT	CASSLFLAGSTDTQYF
TRBJ2-1	TRBV9	TRBD2	many	15	TGTGCCAGCAGCGTAGATAGCGGGGGGGCGGATGAGCAGTTCTTC	CASSVDSGGADEQFF
TRBJ1-5	TRBV2	TRBD1	many	14	TGTGCCAGCCGATCTTCGACAGGGAATCAGCCCCAGCATTTT	CASRSSTGNQPQHF